This T cell receptor (beta chain) was identified during a study of CD8 T cells in ankylosing spondylitis. The germline V gene encodes CDR1 MNHEY and CDR2 SVGAGI. The V gene end was trimmed by 1 base and the J gene end by 8 bases; junction bases not matched to a gene: 4. This CDR3 contains 14 residues. Libraries of TCR beta came from quantitative 5'-RACE with molecular barcodes. MiXCR, run by TCRdb on the 5' RACE reads, gives a single entry per CDR3 protein. Here the sample spans about 150,000 distinct CDR3 sequences, around two fifths being singletons. Overall study findings and caveats: Ankylosing spondylitis blood appeared to carry a characteristic TCR beta motif of under ten highly homologous variants.

As regards this clonotype: Its cognate antigen is unknown.

The source is a male donor with ankylosing spondylitis. The specimen was synovial fluid, either unsorted or a sorted T cell fraction (not recorded which). The chain recombines TRBV6-5 with TRBJ2-1, with 8 nucleotides matching TRBD2. DNA for the CDR3: TGTGCCAGCAGTTACTGGGGACTAGACGATGAGCAGTTCTTC. Encoded protein: CASSYWGLDDEQFF.